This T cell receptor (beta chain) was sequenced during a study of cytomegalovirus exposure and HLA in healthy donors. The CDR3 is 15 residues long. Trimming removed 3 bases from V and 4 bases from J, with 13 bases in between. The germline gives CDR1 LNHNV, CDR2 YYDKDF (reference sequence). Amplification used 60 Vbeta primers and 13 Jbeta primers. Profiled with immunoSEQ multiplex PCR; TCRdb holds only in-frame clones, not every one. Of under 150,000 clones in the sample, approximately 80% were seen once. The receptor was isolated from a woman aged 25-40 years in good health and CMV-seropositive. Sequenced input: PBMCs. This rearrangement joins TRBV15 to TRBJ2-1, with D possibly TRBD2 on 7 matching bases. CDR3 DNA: TGTGCCACCAGCAGGGGGGAGGGGGGTTACAATGAGCAGTTCTTC. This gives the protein CATSRGEGGYNEQFF.